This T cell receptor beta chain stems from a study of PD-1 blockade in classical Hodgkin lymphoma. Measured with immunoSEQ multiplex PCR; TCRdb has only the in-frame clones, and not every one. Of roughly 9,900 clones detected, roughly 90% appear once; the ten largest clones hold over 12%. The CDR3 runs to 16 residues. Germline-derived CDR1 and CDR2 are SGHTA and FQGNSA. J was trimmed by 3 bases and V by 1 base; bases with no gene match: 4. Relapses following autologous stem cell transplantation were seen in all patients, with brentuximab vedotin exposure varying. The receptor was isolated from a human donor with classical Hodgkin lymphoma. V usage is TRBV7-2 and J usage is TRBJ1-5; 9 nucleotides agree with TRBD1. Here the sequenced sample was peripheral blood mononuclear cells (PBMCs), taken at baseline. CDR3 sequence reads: CASSLVGQGFNQPQHF. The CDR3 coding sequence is TGTGCCAGCAGCTTAGTCGGACAGGGGTTCAATCAGCCCCAGCATTTT. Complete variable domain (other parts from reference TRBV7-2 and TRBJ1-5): GAGVSQSPSNKVTEKGKDVELRCDPISGHTALYWYRQSLGQGLEFLIYFQGNSAPDKSGLPSDRFSAERTGGSVSTLTIQRTQQEDSAVYLCASSLVGQGFNQPQHFGDGTRLSIL.